A selection of T cell receptor beta chains follows, all from one sample in a study of CD8+ T cells in alopecia areata. The data were produced by immunoSEQ multiplex PCR, yet TCRdb's version contains in-frame clones alone and is incomplete. The repertoire includes more than 150,000 clones, 45% to 60% of them detected once, and 9.5% to 13% sits in the top ten. Sequencing used CD8+ T cells sorted from blood, obtained at approximately week 51, from a patient treated with tofacitinib. These receptors all stem from a human donor with alopecia areata. Each CDR3 is given with its conserved first and last residue. The D gene is left open where the match is weak. Where a row states a size, it is once, few, many or the class of an expanded clone; other rows omit it.

DNA: TGTGCCAGCAGGCCGACAGAGAGCAATCAGCCCCAGCATTTT
CDR3: CASRPTESNQPQHF
size: -
length: 14
J: TRBJ1-5
D: -
V: TRBV6-5

DNA: TGTGCCAGCAGTCTTCGACTAGCGGGGGCACCTCAGGAGCAGTACTTC
CDR3: CASSLRLAGAPQEQYF
size: once
length: 16
J: TRBJ2-7
D: TRBD2
V: TRBV13

DNA: TGTGCCAGTACCACCCGGGACTACAATCAGCCCCAGCATTTT
CDR3: CASTTRDYNQPQHF
size: -
length: 14
J: TRBJ1-5
D: -
V: TRBV19

DNA: TGTGCCAGCAGTAAGGACAGGGTACGCTACGAGCAGTACTTC
CDR3: CASSKDRVRYEQYF
size: -
length: 14
J: TRBJ2-7
D: TRBD1
V: TRBV6-1

DNA: TGTGCCAGCAGCTTAGCGGCGTTAGAGGGAATCGCCTACGAGCAGTACTTC
CDR3: CASSLAALEGIAYEQYF
size: -
length: 17
J: TRBJ2-7
D: -
V: TRBV11-2

DNA: TGTGCTAGTGCCGGACCGATCCGGGGCACTGAAGCTTTCTTT
CDR3: CASAGPIRGTEAFF
size: -
length: 14
J: TRBJ1-1
D: -
V: TRBV12-5

DNA: TGTGCCAGCAGCTTCAGGGTCTCTAACTATGGCTACACCTTC
CDR3: CASSFRVSNYGYTF
size: once
length: 14
J: TRBJ1-2
D: -
V: TRBV5-6

DNA: TGTGCCAGCAGTTACGGACAGACTAACACCGGGGAGCTGTTTTTT
CDR3: CASSYGQTNTGELFF
size: -
length: 15
J: TRBJ2-2
D: -
V: TRBV27

DNA: TGCGCCAGCAGCCAAGACGGGACATGGCTGTTTTTT
CDR3: CASSQDGTWLFF
size: -
length: 12
J: TRBJ1-4
D: -
V: TRBV4-1

DNA: TGTGCCAGCAGCGTTGGGAGGGTGGGTAATTCACCCCTCCACTTT
CDR3: CASSVGRVGNSPLHF
size: few
length: 15
J: TRBJ1-6
D: -
V: TRBV9

DNA: TGTGCCAGCCTTCCGGGACAGGGGGCCTATGGCTACACCTTC
CDR3: CASLPGQGAYGYTF
size: -
length: 14
J: TRBJ1-2
D: TRBD1
V: TRBV6-1

DNA: TGCGCCAGCAGCTTGGATGGCACTGAAGCTTTCTTT
CDR3: CASSLDGTEAFF
size: -
length: 12
J: TRBJ1-1
D: -
V: TRBV5-1

DNA: TGTGCCAGCAGCCCCCGGACAGGGGACGTCAATCAGCCCCAGCATTTT
CDR3: CASSPRTGDVNQPQHF
size: -
length: 16
J: TRBJ1-5
D: TRBD1
V: TRBV11-3

DNA: TGTGCCAGCAGCTTCCAACGGGGGAGCTATGGCTACACCTTC
CDR3: CASSFQRGSYGYTF
size: -
length: 14
J: TRBJ1-2
D: -
V: TRBV13

DNA: TGCAGCGTGACTAGCGGGGGGGCGTATGGTGATGAGCAGTTCTTC
CDR3: CSVTSGGAYGDEQFF
size: few
length: 15
J: TRBJ2-1
D: TRBD2
V: TRBV29-1

DNA: TGTGCCAGCAGCTTAGCGAACTACGAGCAGTACTTC
CDR3: CASSLANYEQYF
size: few
length: 12
J: TRBJ2-7
D: -
V: TRBV7-9

DNA: TGTGCCAGCAGTTTAATGGCCCCCTACGAGCAGTACTTC
CDR3: CASSLMAPYEQYF
size: -
length: 13
J: TRBJ2-7
D: -
V: TRBV27

DNA: TGTGCCTGCGAAGGGACAGGGACGGACACTGAAGCTTTCTTT
CDR3: CACEGTGTDTEAFF
size: -
length: 14
J: TRBJ1-1
D: TRBD1
V: TRBV10-3

DNA: TGTGCCAGCAGCTTAGAGGGGGCCTACGAGCAGTACTTC
CDR3: CASSLEGAYEQYF
size: -
length: 13
J: TRBJ2-7
D: -
V: TRBV13

DNA: TGTGCCAAGAAGGACTCTGGGGCCAACGTCCTGACTTTC
CDR3: CAKKDSGANVLTF
size: few
length: 13
J: TRBJ2-6
D: -
V: TRBV2

DNA: TGTGCCAGCAGTTACTCGGTTGACGAGCAGTACTTC
CDR3: CASSYSVDEQYF
size: -
length: 12
J: TRBJ2-7
D: -
V: TRBV6-6

DNA: TGCGCCAGCAGCCAAGAGCGGGTAATCGGCGGGGAGCTGTTTTTT
CDR3: CASSQERVIGGELFF
size: few
length: 15
J: TRBJ2-2
D: -
V: TRBV4-3

DNA: TGTGCCAGCAGCTTACCGGTCGGAGACGTAGGGAGGTACAATGAGCAGTTCTTC
CDR3: CASSLPVGDVGRYNEQFF
size: -
length: 18
J: TRBJ2-1
D: -
V: TRBV7-9

DNA: TGTGCCACCAGCGAAGCGGGGCTTCACACAGATACGCAGTATTTT
CDR3: CATSEAGLHTDTQYF
size: -
length: 15
J: TRBJ2-3
D: TRBD2
V: TRBV15

DNA: TGCAGCGTTTTCAACCCTGGGGCCAACGTCCTGACCTTC
CDR3: CSVFNPGANVLTF
size: -
length: 13
J: TRBJ2-6
D: -
V: TRBV29-1

DNA: TGCGCCAGCAGCGAACAGGGCACCTCCTACGAGCAGTACTTC
CDR3: CASSEQGTSYEQYF
size: -
length: 14
J: TRBJ2-7
D: -
V: TRBV5-1

DNA: TGTGCCAGCAGCTGGTCGTCAGCTGAGCCCCAGCATTTT
CDR3: CASSWSSAEPQHF
size: -
length: 13
J: TRBJ1-5
D: -
V: TRBV5-6

DNA: TGCGCCAGCAGCCATCTCCGGGGGGTCGGGGAGGAGACCCAGTACTTC
CDR3: CASSHLRGVGEETQYF
size: -
length: 16
J: TRBJ2-5
D: TRBD2
V: TRBV4-1

DNA: TGTGCCAGTAGTATTCACAGGGAGGGTTACAATGAGCAGTTCTTC
CDR3: CASSIHREGYNEQFF
size: -
length: 15
J: TRBJ2-1
D: -
V: TRBV19

DNA: TGCGCCAGCAGCCAAGAAGGCGTTACTGAAGCTTTCTTT
CDR3: CASSQEGVTEAFF
size: few
length: 13
J: TRBJ1-1
D: -
V: TRBV4-3

DNA: TGTGCAAGTCGCATGGCACGCAAGGGGTACTACGAGCAGTACTTC
CDR3: CASRMARKGYYEQYF
size: -
length: 15
J: TRBJ2-7
D: -
V: TRBV12-2

DNA: TGTGCCTGGAGTGTACCCCACGGGGCTTTCTTT
CDR3: CAWSVPHGAFF
size: -
length: 11
J: TRBJ1-1
D: -
V: TRBV30

DNA: TGTGCCAGCAGCTCCCTAGGAGAGACAGGGGTAGAAAAACTGTTTTTT
CDR3: CASSSLGETGVEKLFF
size: few
length: 16
J: TRBJ1-4
D: TRBD1
V: TRBV7-8

DNA: TGTGCCAGCAGCCAAACGTTGGTGGACAGATCCTACGAGCAGTACTTC
CDR3: CASSQTLVDRSYEQYF
size: -
length: 16
J: TRBJ2-7
D: -
V: TRBV5-6

DNA: TGTGCCAGCAGTGGTTTCTTCGGCAATGAGCAGTTCTTC
CDR3: CASSGFFGNEQFF
size: few
length: 13
J: TRBJ2-1
D: -
V: TRBV2

DNA: TGTGCCAGCAGAGACTGGGACGCTATGAACACTGAAGCTTTCTTT
CDR3: CASRDWDAMNTEAFF
size: -
length: 15
J: TRBJ1-1
D: -
V: TRBV27

DNA: TGTGCCAGCAGCCTAGGGACAGCGGGCGATAATTCACCCCTCCACTTT
CDR3: CASSLGTAGDNSPLHF
size: -
length: 16
J: TRBJ1-6
D: TRBD1
V: TRBV7-6

DNA: TGTGCCTGGAGTGTATGGGGTGGGTTGAACACTGAAGCTTTCTTT
CDR3: CAWSVWGGLNTEAFF
size: few
length: 15
J: TRBJ1-1
D: -
V: TRBV30

DNA: TGTGCCAGCAGTTACGGGGAACTCGCGAACACCGGGGAGCTGTTTTTT
CDR3: CASSYGELANTGELFF
size: -
length: 16
J: TRBJ2-2
D: -
V: TRBV6-5

DNA: TGCGCCAGCAGCCCGGGGGCTGTTTACAATGAGCAGTTCTTC
CDR3: CASSPGAVYNEQFF
size: -
length: 14
J: TRBJ2-1
D: -
V: TRBV5-1

DNA: TGTGCCAGCAGCTCACCTAATCAGCCCCAGCATTTT
CDR3: CASSSPNQPQHF
size: -
length: 12
J: TRBJ1-5
D: -
V: TRBV7-9

DNA: TGCGCCAGCAGCATGACAGCGGATGGCTACACCTTC
CDR3: CASSMTADGYTF
size: -
length: 12
J: TRBJ1-2
D: -
V: TRBV5-1

DNA: TGTGCCTGGGAGGACAGGGGGGTGAACACTGAAGCTTTCTTT
CDR3: CAWEDRGVNTEAFF
size: -
length: 14
J: TRBJ1-1
D: TRBD1
V: TRBV30

DNA: TGCGCCAGCAGCCAAGAAATAGCGGGGGACACCGGGGAGCTGTTTTTT
CDR3: CASSQEIAGDTGELFF
size: -
length: 16
J: TRBJ2-2
D: TRBD2
V: TRBV4-3

DNA: TGTGCCAGCAGCCCTGGCGGTCATCAGCCCCAGCATTTT
CDR3: CASSPGGHQPQHF
size: -
length: 13
J: TRBJ1-5
D: -
V: TRBV5-6

DNA: TGCGCCAGCAGCCCCGTAGTAGCGGGGGGCCAAGAGACCCAGTACTTC
CDR3: CASSPVVAGGQETQYF
size: -
length: 16
J: TRBJ2-5
D: TRBD2
V: TRBV5-1

DNA: TGTGCCAGCAGCCCGAGGGATCCTAGGATCTATGGCTACACCTTC
CDR3: CASSPRDPRIYGYTF
size: -
length: 15
J: TRBJ1-2
D: -
V: TRBV7-9

DNA: TGTGCCAGCACTGGGGGGACAACTAATGAGCAGTTCTTC
CDR3: CASTGGTTNEQFF
size: -
length: 13
J: TRBJ2-1
D: -
V: TRBV2

DNA: TGTGCCAGCAGCCCCAGGGGGCGTCAAGAGACCCAGTACTTC
CDR3: CASSPRGRQETQYF
size: few
length: 14
J: TRBJ2-5
D: TRBD1
V: TRBV4-2

DNA: TGTGCCAGCAGCCAAGATTATGGGAATTCACCCCTCCACTTT
CDR3: CASSQDYGNSPLHF
size: few
length: 14
J: TRBJ1-6
D: -
V: TRBV4-2